The 20 T cell receptor beta chains reported below all come from one sample, sequenced in a study of T cells in Graves' hyperthyroidism and ophthalmopathy. TCR beta CDR3 regions were amplified from RNA transcripts. The HTBI primer set was used in a first-round RT-PCR of the TCR CDR3. In TCRdb, the multiplex PCR reads were re-called with MiXCR into one record per CDR3 protein. Found here are fewer than 350,000 distinct CDR3 sequences, 12% to 15% of them singletons; the top ten hold over 30%. Sequenced sample: blood. These receptors originate from a woman aged 50 to 65 with Graves' hyperthyroidism that later progressed to Graves' ophthalmopathy.

This clonotype has ten or more counts. This chain links TRBV18 with TRBJ2-5, with 11 bases that match TRBD2. V was clipped by 2 bases and J by 9 bases; unmatched bases: 11. The germline V gene encodes CDR1 KGHSH and CDR2 LQKENI. The CDR3 runs 16 residues. CDR3 sequence: CASSPSQLAGAGSQYF. CDR3 in DNA: TGTGCCAGCTCACCATCGCAACTAGCGGGAGCTGGGTCCCAGTACTTC.

This clonotype was recorded at least ten times. The rearrangement uses TRBV6-1 and TRBJ2-3; 9 bases fit TRBD2. Germline trimming cut 2 bases from V and 1 base from J; bases unmatched to any gene: 1. Germline V gene data show CDR1 as MNHNS and CDR2 as SASEGT. This CDR3 spans 15 amino acids. CDR3 nucleotides: TGTGCCAGCAGTGAACGGACTAGCGGCACAGATACGCAGTATTTT. Translated, it gives CASSERTSGTDTQYF.

V gene TRBV5-6 combines with J gene TRBJ2-7; TRBD1 matches at 9 bases. Trimming cost V 3 bases and J 3 bases; bases outside gene matches: 4. This CDR3 comprises 14 residues. In germline, CDR1 is SGHDT, CDR2 YYEEEE. CDR3 sequence: CASSYPTGGYEQYF. The CDR3 DNA reads as TGTGCCAGCAGCTACCCGACAGGGGGCTACGAGCAGTACTTC.

This clonotype was counted many times. The genes are TRBV3-1 and TRBJ2-3, with 8 bases matching TRBD2. Germline V CDR1 and CDR2: LGHDT, YNNKEL (reference sequence). J lost 4 bases, V lost 4 bases, and 10 bases had no gene match. The CDR3 is made up of 16 amino acids. CDR3 sequence (DNA): TGTGCCAGCAGCCCTCAACCTTCCGGGAGGGCAGATACGCAGTATTTT. This encodes CASSPQPSGRADTQYF.

In this sample, this clonotype turned up many times. This CDR3 is CASSLAREAPYEQYF. The CDR3 bases are TGTGCCAGCAGCTTGGCGCGGGAGGCCCCCTACGAGCAGTACTTC. The rearrangement links TRBV7-9 to TRBJ2-7; TRBD2 matches 8 bases. Germline-derived CDR1 and CDR2 are SEHNR and FQNEAQ (reference sequence). CDR3 length: 15 amino acids. The V segment lost 3 bases and the J segment 2 bases; nucleotides outside the gene matches: 6.

This clonotype was recorded many times. V usage is TRBV5-8 and J usage is TRBJ2-3; D is unclear. Trimming removed 2 bases at V and 8 bases at J, with 6 bases between. The CDR3 consists of 11 residues. The germline V gene has CDR1 SGHTS and CDR2 YDEGEE. CDR3 sequence (DNA): TGTGCCAGCAGCTTTGGCGTTACGCAGTATTTT. It encodes CASSFGVTQYF.

The V gene is TRBV19, the J gene TRBJ2-2; D is perhaps TRBD1 (6 bases). CDR1 is LNHDA, CDR2 SQIVND, per germline (reference sequence). The V end lost 3 bases, the J end lost 2 bases, and 16 bases lay between the germline ends. The CDR3 extends over 17 amino acids. The CDR3 here is CASSILYMTGNTGELFF. In DNA form, the CDR3 reads TGTGCCAGTAGTATTCTTTATATGACAGGCAACACCGGGGAGCTGTTTTTT. The variable domain in full, with the rest retrieved from reference TRBV19 and TRBJ2-2, is DGGITQSPKYLFRKEGQNVTLSCEQNLNHDAMYWYRQDPGQGLRLIYYSQIVNDFQKGDIAEGYSVSREKKESFPLTVTSAQKNPTAFYLCASSILYMTGNTGELFFGEGSRLTVL.

This clonotype was observed at least ten times. CDR3 in amino acids: CASTRTASQETQYF. The DNA of the CDR3 is TGCGCCAGCACTCGGACAGCTAGTCAAGAGACCCAGTACTTC. This sequence joins TRBV5-1 and TRBJ2-5; TRBD1 might be the D (6 bases). V was cut by 6 bases and J by 2 bases, with 14 bases left in between. This CDR3 is built from 14 residues. Germline V gene sequence: CDR1 SGHRS, CDR2 YFSETQ.

This chain connects TRBV20-1 to TRBJ2-4; D remains unclear. This CDR3 has 16 amino acids. Germline CDR1 DFQATT, CDR2 SNEGSKA (reference sequence). Trimming stripped 5 bases from V and 0 bases from J, with 17 bases between. CDR3 residues: CSARIGGGVAKNIQYF. The DNA of the CDR3 is TGCAGTGCTCGGATAGGTGGTGGGGTAGCCAAAAACATTCAGTACTTC.

The table lists this clonotype with many counts. This rearrangement joins TRBV11-2 to TRBJ2-3; no clear D gene. Trimming removed 2 bases from V and 3 bases from J, with 3 bases in between. CDR1 SGHAT and CDR2 FQNNGV come from the germline V gene. The CDR3 runs 12 residues. The chain's CDR3 is CASSLMTDTQYF. The CDR3 DNA is TGTGCCAGCAGCTTAATGACAGATACGCAGTATTTT. Together with reference TRBV11-2 and TRBJ2-3, the CDR3 gives the full variable domain: EAGVAQSPRYKIIEKRQSVAFWCNPISGHATLYWYQQILGQGPKLLIQFQNNGVVDDSQLPKDRFSAERLKGVDSTLKIQPAKLEDSAVYLCASSLMTDTQYFGPGTRLTVL.

For the CDR3, the DNA is TGCAGTGCGCCGGGACGTTTTCAGACCCAGTACTTC. Residues: CSAPGRFQTQYF. The chain uses TRBV20-1 and TRBJ2-5, with D possibly being TRBD1 or TRBD2 (5 bases each). Germline V gene lookup returns CDR1 DFQATT and CDR2 SNEGSKA (reference sequence). The V gene lost 6 bases and the J gene lost 6 bases, with 14 bases spanning the gap. The CDR3 loop spans 12 amino acids.

This clonotype was detected ten times or more. The chain joins TRBV7-9 to TRBJ2-7, with TRBD2 matching over 7 bases. The CDR3 covers 16 residues. Germline-derived CDR1 and CDR2 are SEHNR and FQNEAQ (reference sequence). J was trimmed by 0 bases and V by 5 bases; bases with no gene match: 10. The CDR3 loop is CASSATGREFSYEQYF. The CDR3 nucleotides are TGTGCCAGCAGCGCGACCGGGCGGGAGTTCTCCTACGAGCAGTACTTC.

The rearrangement uses TRBV20-1 and TRBJ1-1; D uncertain. Trimming cost V 4 bases and J 4 bases, with 10 bases left between them. This CDR3 is 12 amino acids long. The V gene's germline CDR1 is DFQATT and CDR2 SNEGSKA (reference sequence). DNA for the CDR3: TGCAGTGCTACTAGTGGGTTCACTGAAGCTTTCTTT. It is translated as CSATSGFTEAFF.

The rearrangement links TRBV7-2 to TRBJ2-1; D is ambiguous. There are 16 residues in the CDR3. Germline values: CDR1 SGHTA, CDR2 FQGNSA. Trimming took off 2 bases at V and 4 bases at J, with 15 bases between the two ends. The CDR3 region is CASSLTGVLRYNEQFF. CDR3 sequence (DNA): TGTGCCAGCAGCTTAACCGGAGTCCTCCGATACAATGAGCAGTTCTTC.

The chain carries TRBV20-1 and TRBJ2-7; possibly TRBD1 for D (5 bases). The CDR3 is 12 residues long. Germline V gene lookup returns CDR1 DFQATT and CDR2 SNEGSKA (reference sequence). Trimming took 5 bases from V and 5 from J, leaving 13 bases between them. The CDR3 coding sequence is TGCAGTGCTCGCTCAGGGTTCGACGAGCAGTACTTC. Translating it yields CSARSGFDEQYF.

At least ten counts were recorded for this clonotype. The chain combines TRBV7-2 with TRBJ2-1; D ambiguous. The CDR3 runs 12 residues. Germline CDR1 is SGHTA and CDR2 is FQGNSA. V was cut by 3 bases and J by 9 bases, with 9 bases left in between. This CDR3 is CASSFRWIEQFF. CDR3 DNA: TGTGCCAGCAGCTTCCGGTGGATTGAGCAGTTCTTC.

This clonotype was recorded once. V usage is TRBV30 and J usage is TRBJ1-1, with D unclear. V was clipped by 4 bases and J by 0 bases, with 12 bases between them. The CDR3 length is 14 residues. Germline V gene data show CDR1 as GTSNPN and CDR2 as SVGIG (reference sequence). DNA for the CDR3: TGTGCCTGGACCCGGGCCCGGATGAACACTGAAGCTTTCTTT. Its protein product is CAWTRARMNTEAFF.

This clonotype has ten or more counts. The chain has TRBV27 and TRBJ2-7; 10 bases are a match to TRBD1. V lost 2 bases and J lost 2; bases outside the gene matches: 3. The CDR3 extends over 15 amino acids. Germline-derived CDR1 and CDR2 are MNHEY and SMNVEV (reference sequence). The CDR3 loop reads CASSLTGTGAYEQYF. The CDR3 DNA is TGTGCCAGCAGTTTAACCGGGACAGGGGCCTACGAGCAGTACTTC.

This clonotype has a count of ten or more. This chain connects TRBV7-2 to TRBJ2-7; unclear D gene. This CDR3 comprises 13 residues. CDR1 is SGHTA, CDR2 FQGNSA, per germline. V was pared by 1 base and J by 3 bases, with 7 bases between. The CDR3 sequence: CASSLGRDYEQYF. Written as DNA, the CDR3 is TGTGCCAGCAGCTTAGGTCGTGACTACGAGCAGTACTTC.

This clonotype was detected only a few times. V is TRBV30 and J is TRBJ1-4, with a weak D call TRBD1 (5 bases). This CDR3 spans 14 amino acids. Trimming took 4 bases from V and 6 from J, leaving 15 bases between them. Germline values: CDR1 GTSNPN, CDR2 SVGIG (reference sequence). The CDR3 DNA follows: TGTGCCTGGACCCCGGGGGTAACGGATGAAAAACTGTTTTTT. It encodes CAWTPGVTDEKLFF.